These 21 T cell receptor beta chains originate from one sample sequenced in a study of blood T cell repertoires in COVID-19. Only in-frame clones appear in the TCRdb table, and some are missing; sequencing was by immunoSEQ multiplex PCR. The table includes almost 100,000 clones, around nine tenths detected once. Sequencing was performed on peripheral blood. These receptors all come from a man aged 45-60 years with acute or convalescent COVID-19.

The CDR3, as DNA: TGCGCCAGCAGCGGGACAGGTCAATCAAATGGCTACACCTTC. Encoded protein: CASSGTGQSNGYTF. The J gene is TRBJ1-2, the V gene TRBV10-2; 8 bases agree with TRBD1. V dropped 6 bases and J dropped 6; count of bases not matched to a gene: 9. CDR3 length: 14 amino acids. Germline V CDR1 and CDR2: WSHSY, SAAADI.

The V gene is TRBV6-2 or TRBV6-3, the J gene TRBJ2-2, with no clear D. V was cut by 6 bases and J by 4 bases, with 9 bases left in between. Germline V gene sequence: CDR1 MNHEY, CDR2 SVGEGT. The length of the CDR3 is 13 residues. The CDR3 loop reads CASSLRSTGELFF. CDR3 DNA: TGTGCCAGCAGCCTTCGGTCCACCGGGGAGCTGTTTTTT.

The genes are TRBV14 and TRBJ2-7, with 9 nucleotides matching TRBD2. CDR1 is SGHDN, CDR2 FVKESK, per germline. J gave up 4 bases and V 1 base, and 5 bases lay outside the gene matches. The CDR3 spans 15 residues. The DNA for the CDR3 is TGTGCCAGCAGCCAAGGCCCTAGCGGGACTTACGAGCAGTACTTC. Its translation: CASSQGPSGTYEQYF. Variable domain in full (rest from reference TRBV14 and TRBJ2-7): EAGVTQFPSHSVIEKGQTVTLRCDPISGHDNLYWYRRVMGKEIKFLLHFVKESKQDESGMPNNRFLAERTGGTYSTLKVQPAELEDSGVYFCASSQGPSGTYEQYFGPGTRLTVT.

The genes are TRBV6-2 or TRBV6-3 and TRBJ2-7, with 7 nucleotides matching TRBD1. Germline V gene lookup returns CDR1 MNHEY and CDR2 SVGEGT. The trim removed 4 bases at V and 7 bases at J, leaving 13 bases unmatched. This CDR3 region has 15 residues. The DNA of the CDR3 is TGTGCCAGCAGTTGGCGGACAGGCAGCCCTTGGGAGCAGTACTTC. Residues: CASSWRTGSPWEQYF.

In this sample, this clone turned up once. Other DNA sequences from this sample encode an identical CDR3 as well. The J gene is TRBJ2-5, the V gene TRBV4-1, with D unclear. This CDR3 comprises 14 residues. V lost 1 base and J lost 0, with 6 bases in between. In germline, CDR1 is MGHRA, CDR2 YSYEKL. The CDR3 DNA is TGCGCCAGCAGCCAAGCTGAGTACCAAGAGACCCAGTACTTC. It yields the protein CASSQAEYQETQYF.

This chain uses TRBV5-1 with TRBJ2-7, with D possibly matching TRBD1 (5 bases). This CDR3 is 14 amino acids long. Between the trimmed V and J ends, which lost 0 bases and 5 bases, there was a span of 12 bases. Germline CDR1 reads SGHRS; CDR2 reads YFSETQ. CDR3 amino acids: CASSLGQGRNEQYF. In nucleotides, the CDR3 is TGCGCCAGCAGCTTGGGGCAGGGCCGAAACGAGCAGTACTTC.

V and J are TRBV29-1 and TRBJ2-2; tentative D call: TRBD2 (5 bases). The CDR3 is 13 amino acids. Per germline, CDR1 SQVTM and CDR2 ANQGSEA. Trimming took 3 bases from V and 2 from J, leaving 7 bases between them. The chain's CDR3 is CSVDRGNTGELFF. In nucleotides, the CDR3 is TGCAGCGTTGACCGGGGAAACACCGGGGAGCTGTTTTTT.

In regard to this clone: A read error is likely, as this CDR3 ends without the conserved phenylalanine or tryptophan. It is unclear where the CDR3 begins or ends on the DNA, so no DNA is shown, and the CDR3 is as TCRdb lists it. The chain couples TRBV4-2 to TRBJ2-3; TRBD2 is the table's D call and was not checked against the DNA. The CDR3 is 14 amino acids long, termini counted. Germline lookup yields CDR1 LGHNA and CDR2 YNFKEQ. CDR3 protein: CASSQDRASGRVLI.

The chain is built from TRBV19 and TRBJ1-4; D may be TRBD1 (6 bases). CDR1 is LNHDA and CDR2 is SQIVND in the germline V gene (reference sequence). V lost 6 bases, J lost 0 bases, and 8 bases lay in between. CDR3 length: 14 residues. The CDR3 here is CASSGQSTNEKLFF. CDR3 DNA sequence: TGTGCCAGTAGCGGACAGTCAACTAATGAAAAACTGTTTTTT.

J is TRBJ1-5 and V is TRBV10-2; D unclear. Per germline, CDR1 WSHSY and CDR2 SAAADI. CDR3 length: 13 residues. Trimming shortened V by 3 bases and J by 3 bases, and 6 bases separated the two germline ends. CDR3 sequence: CASSDRANQPQHF. The CDR3 DNA reads as TGCGCCAGCAGTGATAGAGCCAATCAGCCCCAGCATTTT.

J is TRBJ2-1 and V is TRBV4-1; 7 nucleotides agree with TRBD2. V lost 4 bases to trimming and J lost 9 bases; unmatched junction nucleotides: 6. This CDR3 region has 13 residues. The germline V gene has CDR1 MGHRA and CDR2 YSYEKL. The CDR3 DNA is TGCGCCAGCAGCCTTCAAGCGGGAAGTGAGCAGTTCTTC. It yields the protein CASSLQAGSEQFF.

This chain uses TRBV9 with TRBJ1-1; TRBD1 agrees at 7 bases. V lost 3 bases and J lost 6; bases outside the gene matches: 8. Per germline, CDR1 SGDLS and CDR2 YYNGEE. The CDR3 has 14 residues. CDR3 sequence: CASSARTGKSEAFF. In nucleotides, the CDR3 is TGTGCCAGCAGCGCCAGGACAGGAAAGTCTGAAGCTTTCTTT.

The chain is built from TRBV3-1 (or the pseudogene TRBV3-2) and TRBJ2-1, with 10 bases aligning to TRBD2. J gave up 7 bases and V 1 base, and 10 bases lay outside the gene matches. Germline CDR1 is LGHDT and CDR2 is YNNKEL (reference sequence). The length of the CDR3 is 17 residues. The CDR3 DNA follows: TGTGCCAGCAGCCAAGGGCTCCTAGCGGGAGTAAAGAATGAGCAGTTCTTC. Amino acid sequence: CASSQGLLAGVKNEQFF.

This clone is a singleton in its sample. CDR3 in DNA: TGTGCCAGCAGCTTGTGGGGAGGTGGGGAGCTGTTTTTT. Protein sequence: CASSLWGGGELFF. The chain joins TRBV5-6 to TRBJ2-2, with D perhaps TRBD2 (6 bases). With 1 base removed from V and 8 bases from J, the gap between germline ends came to 9 bases. CDR1 SGHDT and CDR2 YYEEEE come from the germline V gene. The length of the CDR3 is 13 residues.

CDR3 sequence (DNA): TGTGCCAGCAGCGCGCCGGACAAGGTAAGCAATCAGCCCCAGCATTTT. Residues: CASSAPDKVSNQPQHF. V is TRBV14 and J is TRBJ1-5; possible D gene TRBD1, 5 bases. CDR3 length: 16 residues. Deletions cut 5 bases from V and 1 base from J, with 15 bases between. Germline lookup yields CDR1 SGHDN and CDR2 FVKESK.

Regarding this clone: An end of the junction does not agree with germline; a read error may underlie this. CDR3 sequence: CASREDGRYGYTF. CDR3 nucleotides: TGTGCCAGCAGAGAAGACGGGAGGTATGGCTACACCTTC. The genes are TRBV6-1 and TRBJ1-2; no firm D call. The CDR3 spans 13 residues. The germline V gene encodes CDR1 MNHNS and CDR2 SASEGT.

This clone has only one observation. The chain employs TRBV11-2 and TRBJ1-6, with unresolved D. Trimming left V 2 bases short and J 5 bases short, with 4 bases between. The CDR3 extends over 13 amino acids. The germline CDR1 and CDR2 sequences are SGHAT and FQNNGV. CDR3 protein: CASSLQNNSPLHF. In nucleotides, the CDR3 is TGTGCCAGCAGCTTACAGAATAATTCACCCCTCCACTTT.

The chain has TRBV18 and TRBJ2-7; tentative D call: TRBD1 (5 bases). The V gene's germline CDR1 is KGHSH and CDR2 LQKENI. Deletions cut 5 bases from V and 5 bases from J, with 19 bases between. The CDR3 runs to 15 residues. CDR3 in amino acids: CASSSPTDPGDEQYF. The CDR3 DNA sequence: TGTGCCAGCTCATCTCCGACAGACCCTGGGGACGAGCAGTACTTC. Drawing the rest from reference TRBV18 and TRBJ2-7, the complete variable domain is NAGVMQNPRHLVRRRGQEARLRCSPMKGHSHVYWYRQLPEEGLKFMVYLQKENIIDESGMPKERFSAEFPKEGPSILRIQQVVRGDSAAYFCASSSPTDPGDEQYFGPGTRLTVT.

The sample holds a few counts of this clone. The chain uses TRBV29-1 and TRBJ1-2, with 7 positions matching TRBD1. The CDR3 sequence is 13 residues long. V shed 4 bases and J 2 bases; nucleotides not matched to a gene: 4. Germline V lookup: CDR1 SQVTM, CDR2 ANQGSEA. The CDR3 loop is CSVGGDSNYGYTF. The CDR3 DNA sequence: TGCAGCGTTGGAGGGGACAGCAACTATGGCTACACCTTC. The variable domain in full, completed from reference TRBV29-1 and TRBJ1-2, reads SAVISQKPSRDICQRGTSLTIQCQVDSQVTMMFWYRQQPGQSLTLIATANQGSEATYESGFVIDKFPISRPNLTFSTLTVSNMSPEDSSIYLCSVGGDSNYGYTFGSGTRLTVV.

This clone was seen many times. The V and J genes are TRBV6-6 and TRBJ2-5, with 10 bases fitting TRBD2. The CDR3 has 16 amino acids. V lost 5 bases, J lost 1 base, and 7 bases stayed unmatched. The germline V gene has CDR1 MNHNY and CDR2 SVGAGI (reference sequence). The CDR3 loop reads CASSQTGLAVQETQYF. The CDR3 DNA is TGTGCCAGCAGTCAAACAGGACTAGCGGTCCAAGAGACCCAGTACTTC.

The chain couples TRBV19 to TRBJ1-5, with 8 bases fitting TRBD1. Trimming cost V 5 bases and J 0 bases; bases outside gene matches: 9. Per germline, CDR1 LNHDA and CDR2 SQIVND (reference sequence). The CDR3 is 17 residues long. CDR3 sequence (DNA): TGTGCCAGTAGTCGGGCCACCGACAGGGGTAGCAATCAGCCCCAGCATTTT. This gives the protein CASSRATDRGSNQPQHF.